This TCR beta chain was found in a study of T cell changes during pregnancy in multiple sclerosis. Trimming left V 7 bases short and J 9 bases short, with 13 bases between. The germline CDR1 and CDR2 sequences are LGHNT and FRNRAP. The CDR3 loop spans 12 amino acids. This table comes from immunoSEQ multiplex PCR, and its TCRdb copy is limited to in-frame clones, with some not included. Of tens of thousands of clones listed, around 93% are singletons. This clone occurred once. The sample consisted of peripheral blood, taken in the first trimester of pregnancy. The source of this sequence is a female donor in good health, enrolled as a control in a pregnancy study. V usage is TRBV12-5 and J usage is TRBJ2-1, with a possible D match to TRBD2 (6 bases). The CDR3 coding sequence is TGTGCTAGTGCCTTAAGGGGACTTGAGCAGTTCTTC. This gives the protein CASALRGLEQFF.